Shown below are 11 T cell receptor beta chains from a single sample sequenced in a study of Ad26.COV2.S vaccination and SARS-CoV-2 variants. Using immunoSEQ multiplex PCR, the repertoire was profiled, and TCRdb retains in-frame clones only, with some absent. The sample lists more than 300,000 clones, about 82% occurring once. Treatment given: approximately 18 received Ad26.COV2.S at low or high dose, single or two shots; 5 received placebo; per-sample allocation not given. The investigators took samples on day 63 after the first vaccine or placebo injection. The source material was peripheral blood, sampled in a trial of Ad26.COV2.S vaccine versus placebo. These receptors were obtained from a person between 18 and 59 years old who received the Ad26.COV2.S COVID-19 vaccine or a placebo.

The genes are TRBV6-5 and TRBJ1-1; TRBD1 matches 11 bases. The germline V gene has CDR1 MNHEY and CDR2 SVGAGI. The CDR3 runs to 15 residues. Trimming at V came to 6 bases and at J to 3 bases, leaving 6 bases not matched to a gene. CDR3 loop: CASRKGQGADTEAFF. CDR3 sequence (DNA): TGTGCCAGCAGGAAAGGACAGGGGGCGGACACTGAAGCTTTCTTT.

J is TRBJ2-1 and V is TRBV9; unclear D gene. There are 12 residues in the CDR3. V was clipped by 3 bases and J by 13 bases, with 14 bases between them. Germline V lookup: CDR1 SGDLS, CDR2 YYNGEE. The CDR3 DNA sequence: TGTGCCAGCAGCGCATCCGGGCCTCGTCAGTTCTTC. This encodes CASSASGPRQFF.

This rearrangement joins TRBV27 to TRBJ1-5; D gene uncertain. With 2 bases removed from V and 6 bases from J, the gap between germline ends came to 8 bases. The CDR3 contains 13 residues. Germline V gene data show CDR1 as MNHEY and CDR2 as SMNVEV (reference sequence). The CDR3 sequence is CASSLLGGQPQHF. The DNA for the CDR3 is TGTGCCAGCAGTTTACTTGGAGGTCAGCCCCAGCATTTT.

This clone has only a few counts. V is TRBV6-1 and J is TRBJ1-2; 9 nucleotides match TRBD1. The germline V gene has CDR1 MNHNS and CDR2 SASEGT. This CDR3 region has 14 residues. Trimming removed 3 bases from V and 7 bases from J; junction bases left unmatched: 6. CDR3 region: CASSEGNRGLGYTF. DNA for the CDR3: TGTGCCAGCAGTGAGGGTAACAGGGGGCTTGGCTACACCTTC.

The CDR3 DNA is TGTGCCAGCAGTGAGAACAGTGGAAACACCATATATTTT. Amino acids: CASSENSGNTIYF. This chain connects TRBV6-1 to TRBJ1-3; D not certain. Trimming took 3 bases from V and 3 from J, leaving 6 bases between them. The CDR3 runs to 13 residues. Germline lookup yields CDR1 MNHNS and CDR2 SASEGT.

V usage is TRBV19 and J usage is TRBJ2-7, with D possibly being TRBD1 (5 bases). From germline, CDR1 is LNHDA and CDR2 SQIVND (reference sequence). The CDR3 is 15 residues long. V lost 3 bases and J 2 bases, leaving 14 bases between the germline ends. The CDR3 sequence is CASSISRAGTYEQYF. In nucleotides, the CDR3 is TGTGCCAGTAGTATTAGTCGGGCAGGGACCTACGAGCAGTACTTC.

V usage is TRBV5-1 and J usage is TRBJ1-1; D not resolved. Germline V gives CDR1 SGHRS, CDR2 YFSETQ. V was trimmed by 3 bases and J by 10 bases, leaving 16 bases between them. This CDR3 is 13 amino acids long. The DNA for the CDR3 is TGCGCCAGCAGCTCCCCCGGAGACGTCCTAGCTTTCTTT. This translates into CASSSPGDVLAFF.

This chain connects TRBV3-1 (or the pseudogene TRBV3-2) to TRBJ2-7; TRBD1 aligns across 7 bases. The CDR3 sequence is 17 residues long. Germline CDR1 is LGHDT and CDR2 is YNNKEL (reference sequence). V dropped 1 base and J dropped 1; count of bases not matched to a gene: 10. The DNA of the CDR3 is TGTGCCAGCAGCCAAGGGTGGGGACAGAGACTTTCCTACGAGCAGTACTTC. Translation gives CASSQGWGQRLSYEQYF.

This rearrangement joins TRBV19 to TRBJ1-2; D perhaps matches TRBD1 (6 bases). The CDR3 is 13 residues long. Germline V lookup: CDR1 LNHDA, CDR2 SQIVND (reference sequence). The V end lost 8 bases, the J end lost 8 bases, and 18 bases lay between the germline ends. This CDR3 is CASGVAGVNGYTF. CDR3 nucleotides: TGTGCCAGTGGAGTAGCAGGGGTAAACGGCTACACCTTC.

The gene calls are TRBV4-1 and TRBJ1-2; D unclear. Germline V gene sequence: CDR1 MGHRA, CDR2 YSYEKL. The CDR3 is made up of 14 amino acids. V dropped 2 bases and J dropped 7 bases, with 14 bases sitting between them. As DNA, the CDR3 is TGCGCCAGCAGCCAATTTACCGCGTCCCTTGGCTACACCTTC. Translated: CASSQFTASLGYTF.

The CDR3 loop reads CASSRHGQGYNEQFF. CDR3 bases: TGTGCCAGCAGCCGTCACGGACAGGGTTACAATGAGCAGTTCTTC. The chain couples TRBV5-5 to TRBJ2-1; 8 nucleotides agree with TRBD1. The junction had 7 bases not matched to a gene; V was cut back by 4 bases and J by 4 bases. The germline CDR1 and CDR2 sequences are SGHKS and YYEKEE (reference sequence). This CDR3 is 15 amino acids long.